These 18 T cell receptor beta chains originate from one sample sequenced in a study of OX40 agonist ivuxolimab in advanced cancers. The repertoire was sequenced with immunoSEQ multiplex PCR; TCRdb's copy has only in-frame clones and lacks some. The sample holds about 84,000 clones; nearly 95% are singletons and the top ten take about 10%. Sequences were derived from CD4+ or CD8+ T cells sorted from blood, sampled in a trial of the OX40 agonist ivuxolimab. The receptors stem from an adult with an advanced solid tumor such as melanoma, head and neck, liver or kidney cancer.

The chain uses TRBV7-8 and TRBJ2-5, with D uncertain. The CDR3 is 15 amino acids. CDR1 and CDR2 (germline): SGHVS, FQNEAQ. V lost 2 bases and J lost 5, with 15 bases in between. CDR3 coding DNA: TGTGCCAGCAGCTTACTAGGGCTATTCAAGGAGACCCAGTACTTC. It yields the protein CASSLLGLFKETQYF.

J is TRBJ2-7 and V is TRBV4-3, with D perhaps matching TRBD1 (5 bases). Germline lookup yields CDR1 LGHNA and CDR2 YSLEER. This CDR3 is built from 16 residues. V lost 1 base, J lost 0 bases, and 13 bases lay in between. CDR3 sequence reads: CASSQGSGQSSYEQYF. Here the CDR3 DNA reads TGCGCCAGCAGCCAAGGGTCAGGACAAAGCTCCTACGAGCAGTACTTC.

V and J are TRBV5-1 and TRBJ2-3; D ambiguous. V was cut by 1 base and J by 0 bases, with 6 bases left in between. Germline-derived CDR1 and CDR2 are SGHRS and YFSETQ. This CDR3 is 14 amino acids long. The CDR3 region has the DNA TGCGCCAGCAGCTTGAGCCTTAGCACAGATACGCAGTATTTT. This gives the protein CASSLSLSTDTQYF.

The chain uses TRBV11-3 and TRBJ2-7; 8 positions agree with TRBD1. The V segment lost 0 bases and the J segment 3 bases; nucleotides outside the gene matches: 4. Germline CDR1 and CDR2: SGHNT and YENEEA. There are 15 residues in the CDR3. CDR3 DNA sequence: TGTGCCAGCAGCTTAGAGGACAGGGCGTTCTACGAGCAGTACTTC. Protein sequence: CASSLEDRAFYEQYF.

The chain uses TRBV5-6 and TRBJ2-7; D is perhaps TRBD1 or TRBD2 (5 bases each). V was pared by 4 bases and J by 0 bases, with 20 bases between. The CDR3 has 17 amino acids. Germline V gene sequence: CDR1 SGHDT, CDR2 YYEEEE. The CDR3 here is CASSDGGPGPRSYEQYF. CDR3 nucleotide sequence: TGTGCCAGCAGCGACGGTGGCCCGGGACCCCGCTCCTACGAGCAGTACTTC. The full variable domain, rest sourced from reference TRBV5-6 and TRBJ2-7, is DAGVTQSPTHLIKTRGQQVTLRCSPKSGHDTVSWYQQALGQGPQFIFQYYEEEERQRGNFPDRFSGHQFPNYSSELNVNALLLGDSALYLCASSDGGPGPRSYEQYFGPGTRLTVT.

The genes are TRBV4-1 and TRBJ1-1; D may be TRBD1 (5 bases). The CDR3 contains 17 residues. Germline CDR1 and CDR2: MGHRA and YSYEKL. The V end lost 1 base, the J end lost 0 bases, and 15 bases lay between the germline ends. CDR3 coding DNA: TGCGCCAGCAGCCAAGGGCCATTTGGGGGTATGAACACTGAAGCTTTCTTT. Translating gives CASSQGPFGGMNTEAFF.

The chain is built from TRBV28 and TRBJ2-3; D not resolved. The V end lost 3 bases, the J end lost 3 bases, and 16 bases lay between the germline ends. CDR3 length: 16 residues. Germline CDR1 and CDR2: MDHEN and SYDVKM. As DNA, the CDR3 is TGTGCCAGCAGTTTCTCGAGGCTAGACCCGACAGATACGCAGTATTTT. It is translated as CASSFSRLDPTDTQYF.

This clone was seen only once. The chain uses TRBV9 and TRBJ2-1; D tentatively fits TRBD1 or TRBD2 (5 bases each). V lost 0 bases and J 0 bases, leaving 7 bases between the germline ends. Looked up from germline, CDR1 is SGDLS and CDR2 is YYNGEE. This CDR3 is built from 15 residues. CDR3 nucleotides: TGTGCCAGCAGCGTAGCGGGGACCTCCTACAATGAGCAGTTCTTC. Protein: CASSVAGTSYNEQFF.

This chain uses TRBV6-5 with TRBJ2-2; no definite D call. The CDR3 is 14 amino acids. Trimming removed 0 bases from V and 7 bases from J, with 9 bases in between. CDR1 is MNHEY, CDR2 SVGAGI, per germline. CDR3 nucleotides: TGTGCCAGCAGTTACTCCCTTTTAGGCGGGGAGCTGTTTTTT. It yields the protein CASSYSLLGGELFF.

The chain couples TRBV27 to TRBJ2-7; the D is unclear. The V end lost 8 bases, the J end lost 0 bases, and 11 bases lay between the germline ends. The length of the CDR3 is 13 residues. The V gene's germline CDR1 is MNHEY and CDR2 SMNVEV (reference sequence). The CDR3 DNA reads TGTGCCAGCTCACGGACGCTCTCCTACGAGCAGTACTTC. It translates to CASSRTLSYEQYF.

This chain connects TRBV15 to TRBJ1-1; 8 bases line up with TRBD1. Germline CDR1 and CDR2: LNHNV and YYDKDF (reference sequence). The CDR3 contains 14 residues. V trimming: 3 bases; J trimming: 11 bases; junction bases outside the gene matches: 11. The CDR3 protein is CATSSPQPRGQAFF. CDR3 nucleotides: TGTGCCACCAGCAGTCCACAGCCCAGGGGGCAGGCTTTCTTT.

The V call is TRBV9, the J call TRBJ2-5; TRBD1 aligns across 12 bases. Germline V gives CDR1 SGDLS, CDR2 YYNGEE. The CDR3 is made up of 17 amino acids. V gave up 4 bases and J gave up 4 bases; unmatched junction bases: 11. The CDR3 reads CASSLLAGTGGGETQYF. The CDR3 DNA is TGTGCCAGCAGCTTACTCGCCGGGACAGGGGGCGGAGAGACCCAGTACTTC. Full variable domain (outside the CDR3, taken from reference TRBV9 and TRBJ2-5): DSGVTQTPKHLITATGQRVTLRCSPRSGDLSVYWYQQSLDQGLQFLIQYYNGEERAKGNILERFSAQQFPDLHSELNLSSLELGDSALYFCASSLLAGTGGGETQYFGPGTRLLVL.

This sequence joins TRBV11-2 and TRBJ2-3, with D unclear. The CDR3 has 15 amino acids. Per the germline V gene, CDR1 is SGHAT and CDR2 is FQNNGV. Trimming pared 5 bases from V and 0 bases from J, leaving 12 bases between. CDR3: CASSGGVGSTDTQYF. In nucleotides, the CDR3 is TGTGCCAGCAGCGGTGGGGTCGGGAGCACAGATACGCAGTATTTT.

The chain recombines TRBV27 with TRBJ2-5; 12 bases line up with TRBD2. V gave up 5 bases and J gave up 0 bases; unmatched junction bases: 4. Germline V CDR1 and CDR2: MNHEY, SMNVEV (reference sequence). The CDR3 extends over 16 amino acids. CDR3 DNA sequence: TGTGCCAGCAGTCCCTGGACTAGCGGGAACCAAGAGACCCAGTACTTC. Its protein product is CASSPWTSGNQETQYF.

The gene calls are TRBV9 and TRBJ1-2; the match to TRBD1 covers 7 bases. This CDR3 has 15 amino acids. Germline lookup yields CDR1 SGDLS and CDR2 YYNGEE. The V segment lost 2 bases and the J segment 0 bases; nucleotides outside the gene matches: 4. For the CDR3, the DNA is TGTGCCAGCAGCGTGGGGGACAGCGCTAACTATGGCTACACCTTC. Translating it yields CASSVGDSANYGYTF. Together with reference TRBV9 and TRBJ1-2, the CDR3 gives the full variable domain: DSGVTQTPKHLITATGQRVTLRCSPRSGDLSVYWYQQSLDQGLQFLIQYYNGEERAKGNILERFSAQQFPDLHSELNLSSLELGDSALYFCASSVGDSANYGYTFGSGTRLTVV.

The V gene is TRBV13, the J gene TRBJ1-1; D remains ambiguous. The CDR3 contains 11 residues. V was trimmed by 7 bases and J by 4 bases, leaving 7 bases between them. Germline V gives CDR1 PRHDT, CDR2 FYEKMQ (reference sequence). The CDR3 spells CASKRRTEAFF. CDR3 coding DNA: TGTGCCAGCAAACGACGCACTGAAGCTTTCTTT.

The CDR3 DNA reads TGTGCCAGCAGTGAATGGGGGACAGGCTCTGGAAACACCATATATTTT. This sequence encodes CASSEWGTGSGNTIYF. This sequence joins TRBV6-1 and TRBJ1-3; 8 bases are shared with TRBD1. Germline lookup yields CDR1 MNHNS and CDR2 SASEGT. This CDR3 contains 16 residues. V gave up 2 bases and J gave up 0 bases; unmatched junction bases: 3.

The V gene is TRBV6-5, the J gene TRBJ2-7; D is ambiguous. The CDR3 spans 12 residues. Germline-derived CDR1 and CDR2 are MNHEY and SVGAGI. Trimming stripped 10 bases from V and 2 bases from J, with 12 bases between. CDR3 DNA sequence: TGTGCCACCCACGGGCCTACCTACGAGCAGTACTTC. Protein: CATHGPTYEQYF.